The present TCR beta chain was sequenced within a study of T cell responses to AZD1222 COVID-19 vaccine. Looking at the study overall: Whether given at about 4 or about 12 weeks, second doses were pooled.

The CDR3 consists of 16 residues. CDR1 and CDR2 (germline): LGHDT, YNNKEL (reference sequence). V lost 4 bases, J lost 1 base, and 14 bases lay in between. Whole-study findings and limits: Researchers report vaccine-associated CD4 TCRs spanning spike, with dominance at 160-218 and 743-854.

Some clones are missing from TCRdb's copy, which holds only in-frame ones; the method was immunoSEQ multiplex PCR. This table holds tens of thousands of clones, 90% to 95% found once. For this clone: The antigen remains unidentified.

V and J are TRBV3-1 (or the pseudogene TRBV3-2) and TRBJ1-5, with D uncertain. This sequence was found in an adult in good health. Sequencing was performed on peripheral blood, taken on day 0 of AZD1222 vaccination. The CDR3 loop reads CASSPEGGPSNQPQHF. The CDR3 nucleotides read TGTGCCAGCAGCCCAGAAGGAGGGCCCAGCAATCAGCCCCAGCATTTT.